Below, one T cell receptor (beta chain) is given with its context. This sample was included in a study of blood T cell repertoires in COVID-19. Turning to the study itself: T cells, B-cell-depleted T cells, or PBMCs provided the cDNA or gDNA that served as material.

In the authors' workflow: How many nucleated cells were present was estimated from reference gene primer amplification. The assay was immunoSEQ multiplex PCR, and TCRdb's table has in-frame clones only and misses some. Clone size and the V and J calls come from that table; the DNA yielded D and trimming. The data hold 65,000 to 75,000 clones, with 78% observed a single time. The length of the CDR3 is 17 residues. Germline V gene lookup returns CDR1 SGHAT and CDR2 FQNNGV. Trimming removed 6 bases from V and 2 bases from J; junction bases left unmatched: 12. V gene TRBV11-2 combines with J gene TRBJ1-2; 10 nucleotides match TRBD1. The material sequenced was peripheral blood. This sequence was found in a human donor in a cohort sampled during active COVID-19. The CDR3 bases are TGTGCCAGCAGGCGAATGACAGGGGGCGAATCAAACTATGGCTACACCTTC. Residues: CASRRMTGGESNYGYTF.